The 19 T cell receptor beta chains below all came from one sample that was sequenced in a study of regulatory T cells in long-lasting Graves disease. Time point reported: newly diagnosed GD, antithyroid drugs for less than 3 months. TCR sequences were obtained from RNA taken from PBMCs. Both iRepertoire HTBI primers and Arm-PCR of CDR3 regions were used to build the TCR beta libraries. MiXCR, run by TCRdb on the multiplex PCR reads, gives a single entry per CDR3 protein. The sample holds roughly 420,000 distinct CDR3 sequences; less than 20% are singletons and the top ten take approximately 12%. This same sample was also part of a study on T cells in Graves' hyperthyroidism and ophthalmopathy.

The sequencing used peripheral blood mononuclear cells (PBMCs), collected at new diagnosis, from a patient treated with antithyroid drugs. The source of these receptors is a young woman with Graves disease.

This clonotype appeared many times. The J gene is TRBJ1-6, the V gene TRBV18; no firm D call. This CDR3 is built from 15 residues. CDR1 and CDR2 from the germline V gene are KGHSH and LQKENI. V lost 1 base and J 5 bases, leaving 9 bases between the germline ends. This chain's CDR3 is CASSPQADHNSPLHF. The CDR3 nucleotides are TGTGCCAGCTCACCACAGGCAGATCATAATTCACCCCTCCACTTT.

This clonotype was observed at least ten times. The rearrangement joins TRBV11-2 to TRBJ1-1; D uncertain. The CDR3 has 12 residues. The germline V and J ends were trimmed by 4 bases and 7 bases, with 10 bases remaining between them. Germline-derived CDR1 and CDR2 are SGHAT and FQNNGV. The CDR3 sequence is CASSSLDGEAFF. DNA of the CDR3: TGTGCCAGCAGCTCGTTAGACGGTGAAGCTTTCTTT.

Ten or more counts support this clonotype. The chain has TRBV7-8 and TRBJ2-5; perhaps TRBD2 as D (6 bases). The CDR3 is made up of 14 amino acids. CDR1 and CDR2 (germline): SGHVS, FQNEAQ. The V end lost 3 bases, the J end lost 2 bases, and 10 bases lay between the germline ends. CDR3 region: CASSLGTLQETQYF. The CDR3 bases are TGTGCCAGCAGCTTGGGGACTCTGCAAGAGACCCAGTACTTC.

This clonotype was counted a single time. The V gene is TRBV5-1, the J gene TRBJ2-7, with D perhaps assigned TRBD1 or TRBD2 (5 bases each). CDR1 and CDR2 from the germline V gene are SGHRS and YFSETQ. Trimming stripped 2 bases from V and 2 bases from J, with 14 bases between. The CDR3 extends over 15 amino acids. The CDR3 protein is CASSFSSGTTYEQYF. The CDR3 nucleotides read TGCGCCAGCAGCTTTTCGTCAGGGACCACCTACGAGCAGTACTTC. Full variable domain (remainder filled in from reference TRBV5-1 and TRBJ2-7): KAGVTQTPRYLIKTRGQQVTLSCSPISGHRSVSWYQQTPGQGLQFLFEYFSETQRNKGNFPGRFSGRQFSNSRSEMNVSTLELGDSALYLCASSFSSGTTYEQYFGPGTRLTVT.

Ten or more counts support this clonotype. The chain carries TRBV29-1 and TRBJ2-5; D possibly matches TRBD1 or TRBD2 (6 bases each). The CDR3 spans 13 residues. Germline CDR1 is SQVTM and CDR2 is ANQGSEA. V was pared by 6 bases and J by 5 bases, with 16 bases between. In DNA, the CDR3 is TGCAGCGTCCCCGAGGGGGGAGTGGAGACCCAGTACTTC. It specifies CSVPEGGVETQYF.

This clonotype was counted at least ten times. The chain combines TRBV24-1 with TRBJ2-1; 8 bases line up with TRBD2. The CDR3 is 16 residues long. Germline loops: CDR1 KGHDR, CDR2 SFDVKD. With V trimmed by 4 bases and J by 0 bases, 4 bases remained unmatched. This CDR3 reads CATSDTGTSSYNEQFF. CDR3 coding DNA: TGTGCCACCAGTGACACCGGGACTAGCTCCTACAATGAGCAGTTCTTC.

This clonotype came up a few times. The chain is built from TRBV20-1 and TRBJ2-7; 7 bases align to TRBD2. The CDR3 has 13 residues. Germline loops: CDR1 DFQATT, CDR2 SNEGSKA (reference sequence). The CDR3 protein is CSQRGTSAFEQYF. DNA for the CDR3: TGCAGCCAGAGGGGCACTAGCGCGTTCGAGCAGTACTTC.

The chain has TRBV28 and TRBJ2-7, with D perhaps given as TRBD1 or TRBD2 (5 bases each). Trimming left V 6 bases short and J 2 bases short, with 20 bases between. Germline-derived CDR1 and CDR2 are MDHEN and SYDVKM. CDR3 length: 16 amino acids. CDR3 coding DNA: TGTGCCAGCAGAACTCGCTGGGACGGCAGGACCTACGAGCAGTACTTC. Its translation: CASRTRWDGRTYEQYF.

This clonotype showed up many times. The chain is built from TRBV7-6 and TRBJ2-3, with D uncertain. V was trimmed by 3 bases and J by 1 base, leaving 11 bases between them. The CDR3 extends over 15 amino acids. Germline CDR1 is SGHVS and CDR2 is FNYEAQ. DNA for the CDR3: TGTGCCAGCAGCTTTCTCCCTGGAGGCACAGATACGCAGTATTTT. This codes for CASSFLPGGTDTQYF. The variable domain in full, with the rest retrieved from reference TRBV7-6 and TRBJ2-3, is GAGVSQSPRYKVTKRGQDVALRCDPISGHVSLYWYRQALGQGPEFLTYFNYEAQQDKSGLPNDRFSAERPEGSISTLTIQRTEQRDSAMYRCASSFLPGGTDTQYFGPGTRLTVL.

This clonotype showed up many times. This chain uses TRBV7-2 with TRBJ2-7, with 9 bases aligning to TRBD2. Looked up from germline, CDR1 is SGHTA and CDR2 is FQGNSA. J was trimmed by 0 bases and V by 5 bases; bases with no gene match: 5. The CDR3 loop spans 15 amino acids. The CDR3 nucleotides read TGTGCCAGCAGCCTAATAGCGGGGGTCTCCTACGAGCAGTACTTC. It is translated as CASSLIAGVSYEQYF.

The chain carries TRBV5-8 and TRBJ2-5; D not resolved. The CDR3 covers 15 residues. Germline lookup yields CDR1 SGHTS and CDR2 YDEGEE. Trimming stripped 0 bases from V and 5 bases from J, with 14 bases between. The CDR3 DNA reads as TGTGCCAGCAGCTTGGGGGGATTTTCGACGGAGACCCAGTACTTC. Amino acid sequence: CASSLGGFSTETQYF.

This clonotype has ten or more counts. V and J are TRBV28 and TRBJ2-1; 9 nucleotides agree with TRBD1. The CDR3 loop spans 18 amino acids. The trim removed 3 bases at V and 4 bases at J, leaving 13 bases unmatched. Germline V gene data show CDR1 as MDHEN and CDR2 as SYDVKM. The CDR3 DNA sequence: TGTGCCAGCAGTTTGAGGACAGGGGCCTTGGGTTTTTACAATGAGCAGTTCTTC. It encodes CASSLRTGALGFYNEQFF.

This clonotype showed up many times. The chain recombines TRBV27 with TRBJ1-1, with D tentatively TRBD1 (6 bases). Germline V gene data show CDR1 as MNHEY and CDR2 as SMNVEV (reference sequence). Deletions cut 6 bases from V and 1 base from J, with 12 bases between. The CDR3 contains 14 residues. The CDR3 region has the DNA TGTGCCAGCAGATCGACAGGAGCGAACACTGAAGCTTTCTTT. Its protein is CASRSTGANTEAFF.

The chain carries TRBV7-9 and TRBJ2-7, with 8 bases lining up with TRBD1. Germline trimming cut 5 bases from V and 2 bases from J; bases unmatched to any gene: 8. This CDR3 contains 15 residues. Germline-derived CDR1 and CDR2 are SEHNR and FQNEAQ (reference sequence). CDR3 DNA sequence: TGTGCCAGCAGCCCCGCCCGGACAGGGCCCTACGAGCAGTACTTC. The encoded protein is CASSPARTGPYEQYF.

This clonotype appeared a few times. The V call is TRBV30, the J call TRBJ2-3; D call uncertain. The CDR3 consists of 16 residues. Per the germline V gene, CDR1 is GTSNPN and CDR2 is SVGIG (reference sequence). Trimming cost V 2 bases and J 3 bases, with 18 bases left between them. The CDR3 loop is CAWSFRVGWSTDTQYF. The CDR3 DNA reads as TGTGCCTGGAGTTTCCGAGTGGGGTGGAGTACAGATACGCAGTATTTT. Variable domain in full (rest from reference TRBV30 and TRBJ2-3): SQTIHQWPATLVQPVGSPLSLECTVEGTSNPNLYWYRQAAGRGLQLLFYSVGIGQISSEVPQNLSASRPQDRQFILSSKKLLLSDSGFYLCAWSFRVGWSTDTQYFGPGTRLTVL.

This clonotype appeared many times. V and J are TRBV11-2 and TRBJ2-1; 9 nucleotides line up with TRBD2. This CDR3 comprises 15 residues. Germline-derived CDR1 and CDR2 are SGHAT and FQNNGV. The V gene end was trimmed by 1 base and the J gene end by 4 bases; junction bases not matched to a gene: 2. The CDR3 bases are TGTGCCAGCAGCTTAGGGACTAGCGATTACAATGAGCAGTTCTTC. It specifies CASSLGTSDYNEQFF.

J is TRBJ2-7 and V is TRBV28; 13 bases match TRBD2. J lost 0 bases, V lost 6 bases, and 17 bases had no gene match. Germline values: CDR1 MDHEN, CDR2 SYDVKM. The CDR3 is made up of 20 amino acids. CDR3 residues: CASSLPGLAGLFLSSYEQYF. In nucleotides, the CDR3 is TGTGCCAGCAGCCTTCCGGGACTAGCGGGACTTTTTTTGAGCTCCTACGAGCAGTACTTC. Based on the CDR3 plus reference TRBV28 and TRBJ2-7, the full variable domain is DVKVTQSSRYLVKRTGEKVFLECVQDMDHENMFWYRQDPGLGLRLIYFSYDVKMKEKGDIPEGYSVSREKKERFSLILESASTNQTSMYLCASSLPGLAGLFLSSYEQYFGPGTRLTVT.

At least ten counts were recorded for this clonotype. The chain uses TRBV28 and TRBJ1-2; D remains unclear. Trimming cost V 3 bases and J 4 bases, with 15 bases left between them. Germline CDR1 and CDR2: MDHEN and SYDVKM. The CDR3 is 15 residues long. In nucleotides, the CDR3 is TGTGCCAGCAGTTTGGGGTCCCAAATGATCTATGGCTACACCTTC. Translating gives CASSLGSQMIYGYTF.

Of note for this clonotype: This sequence may be a read error, since a much larger clone differs from it by one base. The rearrangement links TRBV5-1 to TRBJ2-1; 8 nucleotides line up with TRBD1. The CDR3 spans 14 residues. CDR1 and CDR2 (germline): SGHRS, YFSETQ. As DNA, the CDR3 is TGCGCCAGCAGTCTTGGACAGGGTGGCAATAAGCAGTTCTTC. It is translated as CASSLGQGGNKQFF. Full variable domain (remainder filled in from reference TRBV5-1 and TRBJ2-1): KAGVTQTPRYLIKTRGQQVTLSCSPISGHRSVSWYQQTPGQGLQFLFEYFSETQRNKGNFPGRFSGRQFSNSRSEMNVSTLELGDSALYLCASSLGQGGNKQFFGPGTRLTVL.